Below are 5 T cell receptor beta chains sequenced from a single sample in a study of blood T cell repertoires in COVID-19. Here immunoSEQ multiplex PCR was the method, and the copy in TCRdb shows in-frame clones only, minus some. The sample carries around 270,000 clones, 80% to 90% recorded once. The sequenced material came from peripheral blood. These receptors were taken from a man aged 35 to 55 with acute or convalescent COVID-19.

The chain is built from TRBV9 and TRBJ1-1; weak D call: TRBD1 (5 bases). The CDR3 is 15 residues long. Looked up from germline, CDR1 is SGDLS and CDR2 is YYNGEE. The V and J ends lost 1 base and 4 bases respectively, with 14 bases between them. The CDR3 nucleotides read TGTGCCAGCAGCGTAATCCATCAGGGCGGCACTGAAGCTTTCTTT. Translating it yields CASSVIHQGGTEAFF.

About this clone itself: One junction end does not reproduce the germline sequence, and a read error may be involved. This chain uses TRBV9 with TRBJ2-3; 15 nucleotides align to TRBD2. The length of the CDR3 is 18 residues. Germline CDR1 reads SGDLS; CDR2 reads YYNGEE. CDR3 in DNA: TGTGCCAACAGCGCCCGGACTAGCGGGGGGGTTAGCACAGATACGCAGTATTTT. As protein: CANSARTSGGVSTDTQYF.

The gene calls are TRBV3-1 (or the pseudogene TRBV3-2) and TRBJ1-1; D call uncertain. The germline V gene encodes CDR1 LGHDT and CDR2 YNNKEL (reference sequence). This CDR3 region has 11 residues. V was shortened by 3 bases and J by 11 bases, with 10 bases between the two germline ends. The CDR3 protein is CASSHEGPAFF. The CDR3 DNA reads as TGTGCCAGCAGCCATGAGGGCCCGGCTTTCTTT.

The chain joins TRBV12-3 or TRBV12-4 to TRBJ1-1, with D maybe TRBD1 (6 bases). This CDR3 comprises 13 residues. Trimming pared 8 bases from V and 2 bases from J, leaving 12 bases between. The CDR3 loop is CASSRGGNTEAFF. In nucleotides, the CDR3 is TGTGCCAGCTCCCGAGGGGGTAACACTGAAGCTTTCTTT.

The J gene is TRBJ1-3, the V gene TRBV2; D is uncertain. V dropped 6 bases and J dropped 3 bases, with 9 bases sitting between them. The length of the CDR3 is 13 residues. Germline V gene sequence: CDR1 SNHLY, CDR2 FYNNEI. The DNA for the CDR3 is TGTGCCAGCAGCGAGAGGGTTGGAAACACCATATATTTT. Amino acids: CASSERVGNTIYF.